One sample yielded the 8 T cell receptor beta chains listed below, sequenced in a study of blood T cell repertoires in COVID-19 (dated by TCRdb to about 2020). The library was generated by the immunoSEQ multiplex PCR assay. TCRdb re-hosts the immuneACCESS table, in-frame sequences only. Its copies lack some clones; in the studies checked, an unresolved V gene accounts for under half of them, and the cause for the rest is not known. This sample lists over 200,000 clones; approximately 85% were detected once. The top ten hold approximately 2% of the sample. The source material was PBMCs or T cells enriched from blood (not recorded which). These TCRs come from a woman aged 50 to 60 who had recovered from COVID-19.

The table lists this clone with a few counts. The chain is built from TRBV10-3 and TRBJ2-2; TRBD2 matches at 8 bases. The V segment lost 11 bases and the J segment 5 bases; nucleotides outside the gene matches: 10. The length of the CDR3 is 14 residues. The germline V gene has CDR1 ENHRY and CDR2 SYGVKD. CDR3 loop: CAATGQRETGELFF. CDR3 in DNA: TGTGCCGCCACAGGCCAGCGGGAGACCGGGGAGCTGTTTTTT.

The rearrangement links TRBV12-3 or TRBV12-4 to TRBJ1-2; D is uncertain. V lost 1 base and J lost 7, with 10 bases in between. The CDR3 is 13 amino acids. The CDR3 region is CASSLGGKTGYTF. Written as DNA, the CDR3 is TGTGCCAGCAGTTTAGGAGGGAAAACTGGCTACACCTTC.

The chain uses TRBV9 and TRBJ2-1; 14 bases fit TRBD2. The ends lost 3 bases at V and 5 bases at J; junction bases unmatched: 7. Looked up from germline, CDR1 is SGDLS and CDR2 is YYNGEE. This CDR3 has 17 residues. CDR3 in DNA: TGTGCCAGCAGCGGCCGACTAGCGGGAGGGCCCGACAATGAGCAGTTCTTC. Translation gives CASSGRLAGGPDNEQFF.

The chain uses TRBV7-2 and TRBJ2-4; possibly TRBD1 for D (6 bases). Trimming removed 2 bases from V and 0 bases from J, with 11 bases in between. The CDR3 length is 16 residues. CDR1 is SGHTA, CDR2 FQGNSA, per germline. The CDR3: CASSLLQGQAKNIQYF. The CDR3 DNA is TGTGCCAGCAGCTTATTGCAGGGGCAAGCCAAAAACATTCAGTACTTC. Drawing the rest from reference TRBV7-2 and TRBJ2-4, the complete variable domain is GAGVSQSPSNKVTEKGKDVELRCDPISGHTALYWYRQSLGQGLEFLIYFQGNSAPDKSGLPSDRFSAERTGGSVSTLTIQRTQQEDSAVYLCASSLLQGQAKNIQYFGAGTRLSVL.

J is TRBJ2-7 and V is TRBV18; TRBD1 aligns across 11 bases. Germline V gene lookup returns CDR1 KGHSH and CDR2 LQKENI. The V segment lost 2 bases and the J segment 5 bases; nucleotides outside the gene matches: 5. The CDR3 runs 15 residues. The CDR3 loop is CASSPWTGGEDEQYF. The CDR3 DNA follows: TGTGCCAGCTCACCATGGACAGGGGGCGAGGACGAGCAGTACTTC.

The V call is TRBV29-1, the J call TRBJ1-2; 10 bases align to TRBD1. The CDR3 is 16 residues long. J gave up 5 bases and V 6 bases, and 15 bases lay outside the gene matches. In germline, CDR1 is SQVTM, CDR2 ANQGSEA. CDR3 region: CSVAKGQGRLKYGYTF. CDR3 nucleotides: TGCAGCGTGGCCAAGGGACAGGGGCGTCTTAAGTATGGCTACACCTTC.

The chain is built from TRBV11-2 and TRBJ2-1, with a possible D match to TRBD2 (6 bases). Trimming stripped 0 bases from V and 0 bases from J, with 15 bases between. Germline V lookup: CDR1 SGHAT, CDR2 FQNNGV. The CDR3 loop spans 18 amino acids. The CDR3 bases are TGTGCCAGCAGCTTAGAACGGGGGATTGAGAGCTCCTACAATGAGCAGTTCTTC. This translates into CASSLERGIESSYNEQFF.

The genes are TRBV28 and TRBJ1-6; D possibly corresponds to TRBD1 (6 bases). Germline assignment: CDR1 MDHEN and CDR2 SYDVKM. The CDR3 spans 14 residues. Trimming shortened V by 5 bases and J by 6 bases, and 11 bases separated the two germline ends. The CDR3 sequence is CASSAGVTNSPLHF. In nucleotides, the CDR3 is TGTGCCAGCAGTGCAGGGGTTACTAATTCACCCCTCCACTTT.